This TCR beta chain was captured in a study of T-cell memory formation after mild COVID-19. TCRdb itself ran the 5' RACE reads through MiXCR, one entry per CDR3 protein. The sample shows about 340,000 distinct CDR3 sequences, around 15% of them seen only once. This clonotype has at least ten counts. The sequenced sample consisted of PBMCs or a T cell subset sorted from them (not recorded which). The sequence was obtained from a man between 18 and 35 years old who had mild COVID-19 (a few samples of this study predate the infection). Cell type and time point are not known.

The CDR3, as DNA: TGCAGTGCGAGGGCTGGAGGGACAGATACGCAGTATTTT. Its translation is CSARAGGTDTQYF. The rearrangement links TRBV20-1 to TRBJ2-3, with D perhaps matching TRBD2 (6 bases). Germline V lookup: CDR1 DFQATT, CDR2 SNEGSKA (reference sequence). This CDR3 is 13 amino acids long. V lost 6 bases and J lost 3, with 13 bases in between.